Shown below are 15 T cell receptor beta chains from a single sample sequenced in a study of blood T cell repertoires in COVID-19. The repertoire was sequenced with immunoSEQ multiplex PCR; TCRdb's copy has only in-frame clones and lacks some. Found here are approximately 230,000 clones, under 90% of them singletons; the top ten hold about 20%. The material sequenced was peripheral blood. These receptors came from a man under 40 with active or convalescent COVID-19.

The chain combines TRBV6-5 with TRBJ2-1; 9 bases are a match to TRBD2. Losses at the gene ends were 6 bases for V and 1 base for J; bases not matched to a gene: 1. CDR1 is MNHEY and CDR2 is SVGAGI in the germline V gene. The CDR3 has 14 residues. CDR3: CASRTSGSYNEQFF. The CDR3 nucleotides read TGTGCCAGCAGGACTAGCGGATCCTACAATGAGCAGTTCTTC.

This clone has only a few counts. This chain joins TRBV2 and TRBJ1-3, with 8 bases that match TRBD1. The V segment lost 5 bases and the J segment 2 bases; nucleotides outside the gene matches: 5. This CDR3 comprises 15 residues. In germline, CDR1 is SNHLY, CDR2 FYNNEI. The CDR3 sequence: CASSPQGAAGNTIYF. As DNA, the CDR3 is TGTGCCAGCAGTCCCCAGGGGGCTGCTGGAAACACCATATATTTT. Variable domain in full (rest from reference TRBV2 and TRBJ1-3): EPEVTQTPSHQVTQMGQEVILRCVPISNHLYFYWYRQILGQKVEFLVSFYNNEISEKSEIFDDQFSVERPDGSNFTLKIRSTKLEDSAMYFCASSPQGAAGNTIYFGEGSWLTVV.

This sequence joins TRBV6-2 or TRBV6-3 and TRBJ1-2; 7 bases are a match to TRBD1. CDR1 MNHEY and CDR2 SVGEGT come from the germline V gene. This CDR3 comprises 12 residues. Unmatched junction bases numbered 0, after V lost 0 bases and J lost 8 bases. The CDR3 DNA reads as TGTGCCAGCAGTTACTCGACAGGGGGCTACACCTTC. Translated, it gives CASSYSTGGYTF.

The chain links TRBV7-9 to TRBJ1-2; 8 nucleotides line up with TRBD1. V was clipped by 2 bases and J by 8 bases; unmatched bases: 7. The CDR3 is made up of 14 amino acids. Germline V CDR1 and CDR2: SEHNR, FQNEAQ (reference sequence). The chain's CDR3 is CASSLTGGERGYTF. CDR3 nucleotides: TGTGCCAGCAGCTTAACAGGGGGTGAACGCGGCTACACCTTC.

The rearrangement uses TRBV5-4 and TRBJ2-7, with 9 bases lining up with TRBD1. J gave up 7 bases and V 1 base, and 9 bases lay outside the gene matches. In germline, CDR1 is SGHNT, CDR2 YYREEE (reference sequence). This CDR3 region has 15 residues. In DNA form, the CDR3 reads TGTGCCAGCAGCTTGTTGGACAGGGGCCTTGCTGAGCAGTACTTC. Translated: CASSLLDRGLAEQYF.

The chain is built from TRBV5-1 and TRBJ2-7; 10 bases map to TRBD2. Trimming cost V 7 bases and J 0 bases; bases outside gene matches: 4. The germline gives CDR1 SGHRS, CDR2 YFSETQ. The CDR3 totals 14 residues. CDR3 coding DNA: TGCGCCAGCGGGACTAGCGCGAACTCCTACGAGCAGTACTTC. Translated, it gives CASGTSANSYEQYF.

Regarding this clone: A junction boundary mismatches the germline segment, possibly from a read error. The chain recombines TRBV7-2 with TRBJ2-7; the match to TRBD2 covers 12 bases. Germline V CDR1 and CDR2: SGHTA, FQGNSA. The CDR3 contains 15 residues. CDR3 DNA sequence: TGTGCCAGCAGCTTACTTCACGGACTAGCGGGGCCCTTGGACTTC. Translation: CASSLLHGLAGPLDF.

The chain joins TRBV19 to TRBJ2-3, with 7 bases fitting TRBD2. The CDR3 runs 15 residues. Per the germline V gene, CDR1 is LNHDA and CDR2 is SQIVND (reference sequence). The V gene end was trimmed by 3 bases and the J gene end by 4 bases; junction bases not matched to a gene: 7. The CDR3 protein is CASSIRGSMPDTQYF. For the CDR3, the DNA is TGTGCCAGTAGTATCCGCGGGAGCATGCCAGATACGCAGTATTTT.

The chain uses TRBV6-5 and TRBJ2-7; weak D call: TRBD1 (6 bases). The CDR3 covers 13 residues. Germline loops: CDR1 MNHEY, CDR2 SVGAGI. V gave up 6 bases and J gave up 2 bases, with 11 bases separating them. The DNA for the CDR3 is TGTGCCAGCAGAAACAGGGAGACCTACGAGCAGTACTTC. This codes for CASRNRETYEQYF.

There are a few counts of this clone. The V call is TRBV7-9, the J call TRBJ1-2; a possible D gene is TRBD1 (5 bases). The V gene lost 4 bases and the J gene lost 6 bases, with 12 bases spanning the gap. The length of the CDR3 is 13 residues. Looked up from germline, CDR1 is SEHNR and CDR2 is FQNEAQ (reference sequence). CDR3 bases: TGTGCCAGCAGCTCAGGGCTTTTAAATGGCTACACCTTC. Protein: CASSSGLLNGYTF.

The chain employs TRBV7-6 and TRBJ2-1, with TRBD2 as a possible D gene (5 bases). The length of the CDR3 is 16 residues. Germline CDR1 reads SGHVS; CDR2 reads FNYEAQ. Trimming cost V 3 bases and J 0 bases, with 12 bases left between them. The CDR3 sequence: CASSFATGISYNEQFF. The CDR3, as DNA: TGTGCCAGCAGCTTCGCCACGGGGATCTCCTACAATGAGCAGTTCTTC.

J is TRBJ1-2 and V is TRBV19, with D perhaps matching TRBD1 (6 bases). Trimming cost V 6 bases and J 4 bases, with 18 bases left between them. The length of the CDR3 is 15 residues. In germline, CDR1 is LNHDA, CDR2 SQIVND (reference sequence). CDR3 nucleotides: TGTGCCAGTAGAAGGGGCAGGGGCGGGAGCTATGGCTACACCTTC. Protein product: CASRRGRGGSYGYTF. Supplemented by reference TRBV19 and TRBJ1-2, the full variable domain reads DGGITQSPKYLFRKEGQNVTLSCEQNLNHDAMYWYRQDPGQGLRLIYYSQIVNDFQKGDIAEGYSVSREKKESFPLTVTSAQKNPTAFYLCASRRGRGGSYGYTFGSGTRLTVV.

This chain joins TRBV3-1 (or the pseudogene TRBV3-2) and TRBJ1-2; 8 bases agree with TRBD1. Trimming cost V 5 bases and J 2 bases; bases outside gene matches: 4. The CDR3 totals 14 residues. CDR1 is LGHDT and CDR2 is YNNKEL in the germline V gene (reference sequence). CDR3 sequence: CASSRGQVNYGYTF. The CDR3 region has the DNA TGTGCCAGCAGCAGGGGACAGGTAAACTATGGCTACACCTTC.

V and J are TRBV3-1 (or the pseudogene TRBV3-2) and TRBJ2-4, with a possible D match to TRBD1 (5 bases). The CDR3 is 17 residues long. Deletions cut 6 bases from V and 1 base from J, with 19 bases between. CDR1 is LGHDT, CDR2 YNNKEL, per germline (reference sequence). Here the CDR3 DNA reads TGTGCCAGCAGTCCAAACTGGGGCGGTGGGGCCAAAAACATTCAGTACTTC. Translation gives CASSPNWGGGAKNIQYF.

This chain links TRBV4-1 with TRBJ2-6; perhaps TRBD1 as D (6 bases). V lost 4 bases and J 3 bases, leaving 19 bases between the germline ends. Germline values: CDR1 MGHRA, CDR2 YSYEKL. This CDR3 spans 18 amino acids. CDR3 protein: CASSPSGRGRGGANVLTF. The DNA of the CDR3 is TGCGCCAGCAGCCCCTCCGGTAGGGGGAGAGGTGGGGCCAACGTCCTGACTTTC.